This T cell receptor beta chain was profiled in a study of early T cells in non-severe SARS-CoV-2 infection. TCRdb redid the calling of the 5' RACE reads with MiXCR, one entry per CDR3 protein. Of roughly 30,000 distinct CDR3 sequences in the sample, 6% are singletons; the top ten hold 34%. Many counts were recorded for this clonotype. V was cut by 0 bases and J by 3 bases, with 12 bases left in between. The CDR3 extends over 16 amino acids. Germline V gene sequence: CDR1 DFQATT, CDR2 SNEGSKA (reference sequence). The TCR comes from an adult who was a healthcare worker with PCR-confirmed SARS-CoV-2 infection or an uninfected control (not recorded which). J is TRBJ1-6 and V is TRBV20-1; tentatively, D is TRBD1 (6 bases). The sequenced sample was whole blood, obtained at baseline. This CDR3 reads CSARDEGGNYNSPLHF. CDR3 coding DNA: TGCAGTGCTAGAGACGAAGGGGGGAACTATAATTCACCCCTCCACTTT.